These T cell receptor beta chains were read from a single sample in a study of graft-versus-host responses after intestinal transplantation. The assay was immunoSEQ multiplex PCR, and TCRdb's table has in-frame clones only and misses some. Here the sample spans some 13,000 clones, 70% to 90% being singletons. The sequencing used PBMCs, collected after intestinal transplantation. Receptor source: a human patient who received an intestinal transplant, so some T cells may come from the graft donor. The CDR3 runs from the conserved cysteine through the conserved F or W. The order of the fields is V gene, D gene, J gene, clone size, CDR3 length, CDR3 DNA, CDR3 protein. A D gene is named only where the DNA matches it firmly. The size of a clone is reported for some rows only, either as once, few or many, or as a class for expanded clones.

TRBV7-9	-	TRBJ1-2	-	15	TGTGCCAGCAGCTTGGTGAATTGGGGTCTGCATGGCTACACCTTC	CASSLVNWGLHGYTF
TRBV2	-	TRBJ1-4	once	13	TGTGCCACCCGGACAGAAGCAAATGAAAAACTGTTTTTT	CATRTEANEKLFF
TRBV7-3	TRBD2	TRBJ2-3	-	15	TGTGCCAGCAGCTTAAAAGCGGGAAGGGCAGATACGCAGTATTTT	CASSLKAGRADTQYF
TRBV6-1	-	TRBJ1-2	-	15	TGTGCCAGCAGCGCCTACTCGACAGACAACTATGGCTACACCTTC	CASSAYSTDNYGYTF
TRBV19	-	TRBJ2-1	once	13	TGTGCCAGTAGTATAGTAGGGAGTAATGAGCAGTTCTTC	CASSIVGSNEQFF
TRBV7-9	-	TRBJ2-7	-	15	TGTGCCAGCAGCTTATTAGCGGCGAGCTCCTACGAGCAGTACTTC	CASSLLAASSYEQYF
TRBV11-3	-	TRBJ1-1	-	16	TGTGCCAGCAGCTTAAAAGTAGCGGGGGTGAACACTGAAGCTTTCTTT	CASSLKVAGVNTEAFF
TRBV27	TRBD1	TRBJ1-4	-	13	TGTGCCAGCAGCCAACAGGGGGGTGAAAAACTGTTTTTT	CASSQQGGEKLFF
TRBV5-1	TRBD2	TRBJ2-4	few	12	TGCGCCAGCAGCTTGGCGGCGGGGGATCAGTACTTC	CASSLAAGDQYF
TRBV18	-	TRBJ2-5	once	16	TGTGCCAGCTCACCTCGGACTGCCCTTTACCAAGAGACCCAGTACTTC	CASSPRTALYQETQYF
TRBV5-1	-	TRBJ2-1	-	13	TGCGCCAGCAGCGGGGTGATGGGCAATGAGCAGTTCTTC	CASSGVMGNEQFF
TRBV28	TRBD1	TRBJ1-2	-	12	TGTGCCAGCATACAGGGGACGTGGGGCTACACCTTC	CASIQGTWGYTF
TRBV7-6	TRBD2	TRBJ2-1	-	17	TGTGCCAGCAGCTTAGAGGCGCGGGGGGGGCCCTACAATGAGCAGTTCTTC	CASSLEARGGPYNEQFF
TRBV5-4	TRBD2	TRBJ2-7	once	16	TGTGCCAGCAGCGAGGGACTAGCGGGAGGGGTAGGGGAGCAGTACTTC	CASSEGLAGGVGEQYF
TRBV7-9	-	TRBJ2-1	-	16	TGTGCCAGCAGCTCCCACCTCCTACCCCCCTACAATGAGCAGTTCTTC	CASSSHLLPPYNEQFF
TRBV19	TRBD1	TRBJ1-5	-	16	TGTGCCAGTAGTATCTCGGGGACAGGGTTTATTCAGCCCCAGCATTTT	CASSISGTGFIQPQHF
TRBV4-2	TRBD1	TRBJ2-7	-	16	TGTGCCAGCAGCCAAGTTCGGACAGGGGGCTCCTACGAGCAGTACTTC	CASSQVRTGGSYEQYF
TRBV7-9	TRBD2	TRBJ2-3	-	12	TGTGCCAGCAGCTTCGAGCGGGAGGGGCAGTATTTT	CASSFEREGQYF
TRBV6-5	-	TRBJ1-1	-	12	TGTGCCAGCAGGGGACATTATTCTGAAGCTTTCTTT	CASRGHYSEAFF
TRBV6-6	-	TRBJ2-3	-	13	TGTGCCAGCAGTCACCAGGGGTTCGATACGCAGTATTTT	CASSHQGFDTQYF
TRBV6-5	-	TRBJ1-1	-	14	TGTGCCAGCAGTTTGAGGACCCCCTCAACTGAAGCTTTCTTT	CASSLRTPSTEAFF
TRBV6-4	TRBD2	TRBJ2-7	-	16	TGTGCCAGCACCGAACCGGGACTAGCGGAGACCTACGAGCAGTACTTC	CASTEPGLAETYEQYF
TRBV19	TRBD1	TRBJ2-5	-	14	TGTGCCAGTAGTCCCCGACAGGGATGGGAGACCCAGTACTTC	CASSPRQGWETQYF
TRBV14	-	TRBJ2-7	-	16	TGTGCCAGCAGCCAAGACGCTTTTCGAGGATCCTACGAGCAGTACTTC	CASSQDAFRGSYEQYF
TRBV6-4	-	TRBJ2-7	-	11	TGTGCCAGCAGTAATTTATACGAGCAGTACTTC	CASSNLYEQYF
TRBV12-5	TRBD2	TRBJ2-3	-	16	TGTGCTAGTGGTTTGGCCCCTAGCGGGAACCCAGATACGCAGTATTTT	CASGLAPSGNPDTQYF
TRBV29-1	-	TRBJ1-1	-	10	TGCAGCGTCAGGAACACTGAAGCTTTCTTT	CSVRNTEAFF
TRBV30	TRBD1	TRBJ1-6	-	14	TGTGCCTGGAGGTCCCAGGGGGCCGGTTCACCCCTCCACTTT	CAWRSQGAGSPLHF
TRBV29-1	TRBD1	TRBJ2-4	-	12	TGCAGCGTTGCAGGGGGCGATAACATTCAGTACTTC	CSVAGGDNIQYF
TRBV4-2	TRBD2	TRBJ2-1	-	16	TGTGCCAGCAGCCTAGGGACTAGCGGGAGATTGGATGAGCAGTTCTTC	CASSLGTSGRLDEQFF
TRBV10-3	TRBD2	TRBJ2-1	-	14	TGTGCCATCAGTCCTAGCGGCCAATACAATGAGCAGTTCTTC	CAISPSGQYNEQFF
TRBV5-4	TRBD2	TRBJ2-7	-	14	TGTGCCAGCAGCTTGTCGCTAGCGGGAGACGAGCAGTACTTC	CASSLSLAGDEQYF
TRBV18	-	TRBJ2-3	-	14	TGTGCCAGCTCGACCACGGGGTTATTGGATACGCAGTATTTT	CASSTTGLLDTQYF
TRBV5-1	-	TRBJ1-1	-	13	TGCGCCAGCAGCTTTAGGGGGAACACTGAAGCTTTCTTT	CASSFRGNTEAFF
TRBV6-1	TRBD2	TRBJ2-1	-	16	TGTGCCAGCAGTGAAGCAAGTGGGGGGGCCTACAATGAGCAGTTCTTC	CASSEASGGAYNEQFF
TRBV30	-	TRBJ2-1	once	14	TGTGCCTGGTATTCTAGTGGAGCTTACAATGAGCAGTTCTTC	CAWYSSGAYNEQFF
TRBV19	TRBD2	TRBJ2-1	-	14	TGTGCCAGTAGTATCCCACGGGAGGACAATGAGCAGTTCTTC	CASSIPREDNEQFF
TRBV6-5	-	TRBJ2-2	-	13	TGTGCCAGCAGTTTCGGGGTAGCCGGGGAGCTGTTTTTT	CASSFGVAGELFF
TRBV14	-	TRBJ2-1	once	15	TGTGCCAGCAGCCAAGGACAGAGCTCCTACAATGAGCAGTTCTTC	CASSQGQSSYNEQFF
TRBV2	TRBD1	TRBJ1-4	-	16	TGTGCCAGCAGCGTTAGGGACAGCCCAACTAATGAAAAACTGTTTTTT	CASSVRDSPTNEKLFF
TRBV18	-	TRBJ1-4	-	13	TGTGCCAGTCGGGCTAATATAGGTGAAAAACTGTTTTTT	CASRANIGEKLFF
TRBV6-5	-	TRBJ1-5	once	13	TGTGCCAGCAGTTCCGGCGGGGCAGGGCCCCAGCATTTT	CASSSGGAGPQHF
TRBV2	-	TRBJ1-1	few	14	TGTGCCAGCAGTGAAGTGGCGATGAACACTGAAGCTTTCTTT	CASSEVAMNTEAFF
TRBV21-1	-	TRBJ2-1	-	12	TGTGCCAGCAGCAAAGCTGCGGAGTTTGAATTCTTC	CASSKAAEFEFF
TRBV27	TRBD1	TRBJ1-1	-	12	TGTGCCAGCAGTGACAGGGGCGGCGGAGCTTTCTTT	CASSDRGGGAFF
TRBV2	-	TRBJ1-3	-	16	TGTGCCAGCAGGGGTGGGGGATCGGGTTCTGGAAACACCATATATTTT	CASRGGGSGSGNTIYF
TRBV2	-	TRBJ1-2	-	13	TGTGCCAGCAGGAGCTTAGGGCCCGCTCAGGGGACCTTC	CASRSLGPAQGTF
TRBV7-3	TRBD1	TRBJ1-1	once	14	TGTGCCAGCAGCCAGAACAGGGGGCGGAGTGAAGCTTTCTTT	CASSQNRGRSEAFF
TRBV7-9	-	TRBJ1-6	-	12	TGTGCCAGCGGTAGGGCTAATTCACCCCTCCACTTT	CASGRANSPLHF
TRBV29-1	-	TRBJ2-3	once	11	TGCACTTTGGGGAACACAGATACGCAGTATTTT	CTLGNTDTQYF
TRBV10-3	TRBD2	TRBJ2-1	once	15	TGTGCCATCAGTGTTAGCGGGAGAGGCACCAATGAGCAGTTCTTC	CAISVSGRGTNEQFF
TRBV6-6	-	TRBJ2-7	-	12	TGTGCCAGCAGTTACATGTCAGCAGAGCAGTACTTC	CASSYMSAEQYF
TRBV30	-	TRBJ1-2	-	17	TGTGCCTGGAGTCCGCCTACCCTCCGGGGGCGGAAGTTTGGCTACACCTTC	CAWSPPTLRGRKFGYTF
TRBV29-1	-	TRBJ2-1	-	14	TGCAGCGTTGAAGCTCAGGGCGGCTACAATGAGCAGTTCTTC	CSVEAQGGYNEQFF
TRBV6-1	TRBD1	TRBJ1-4	-	14	TGTGCCAGCAGTGGACAGGGGCTGATCGGAAAACTGTTTTTT	CASSGQGLIGKLFF